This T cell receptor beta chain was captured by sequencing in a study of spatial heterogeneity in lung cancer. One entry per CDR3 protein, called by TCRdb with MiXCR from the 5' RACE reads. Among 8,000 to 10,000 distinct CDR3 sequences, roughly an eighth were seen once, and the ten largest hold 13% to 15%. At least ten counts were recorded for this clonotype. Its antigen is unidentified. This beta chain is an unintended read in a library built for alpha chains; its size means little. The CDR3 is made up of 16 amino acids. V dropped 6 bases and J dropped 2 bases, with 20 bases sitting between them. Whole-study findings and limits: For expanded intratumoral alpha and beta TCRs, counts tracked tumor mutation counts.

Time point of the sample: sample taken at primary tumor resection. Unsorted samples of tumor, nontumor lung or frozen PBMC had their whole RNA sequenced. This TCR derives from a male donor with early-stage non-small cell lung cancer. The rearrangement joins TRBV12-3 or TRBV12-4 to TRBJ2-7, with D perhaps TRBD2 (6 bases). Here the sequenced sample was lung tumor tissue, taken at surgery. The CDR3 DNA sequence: TGTGCCAGCAGGGACTTACCGGGACTGTTAACCTACGAGCAGTACTTC. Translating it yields CASRDLPGLLTYEQYF.